These T cell receptor beta chains were read from a single sample in a study of blood T cells in healthy people across ages. TCRdb processed the 5' RACE reads anew with MiXCR; each CDR3 protein has one entry. The table has some 1.5 million distinct CDR3 sequences, 35% to 45% seen once. Sequenced material: blood. The receptors come from a woman in her late teens or twenties in good health. The CDR3 runs from the conserved cysteine through the conserved F or W. The D gene is left open where the match is weak. Clone size is shown for a subset of rows, as once, few, many or a class of expanded clone.

J gene: TRBJ2-1; V gene: TRBV7-2; clone size: -; D gene: -; CDR3 protein: CASSLVLLNNEQFF; CDR3 DNA: TGTGCCAGCAGCTTAGTCCTCCTAAACAATGAGCAGTTCTTC
J gene: TRBJ1-2; V gene: TRBV20-1; clone size: few; D gene: TRBD1; CDR3 protein: CCAWTGANYGYTF; CDR3 DNA: TGCTGTGCTTGGACAGGGGCTAACTATGGCTACACCTTC
J gene: TRBJ1-6; V gene: TRBV5-1; clone size: -; D gene: -; CDR3 protein: CASSFEGSSYNSPLHF; CDR3 DNA: TGCGCCAGCAGCTTTGAGGGAAGCTCCTATAATTCACCCCTCCACTTT
J gene: TRBJ1-2; V gene: TRBV7-2; clone size: few; D gene: -; CDR3 protein: CASSFTGTTNYGYTF; CDR3 DNA: TGTGCCAGCAGCTTCACAGGAACTACTAACTATGGCTACACCTTC
J gene: TRBJ1-1; V gene: TRBV2; clone size: -; D gene: -; CDR3 protein: CASSSPGREAFF; CDR3 DNA: TGTGCCAGCAGTTCGCCCGGACGTGAAGCTTTCTTT
J gene: TRBJ1-1; V gene: TRBV6-2/TRBV6-3; clone size: -; D gene: TRBD1; CDR3 protein: CASSPHGQGNTEAFF; CDR3 DNA: TGTGCCAGCAGTCCCCACGGACAGGGGAACACTGAAGCTTTCTTT
J gene: TRBJ2-1; V gene: TRBV30; clone size: -; D gene: -; CDR3 protein: CAWSVASATYNEQFF; CDR3 DNA: TGTGCCTGGAGTGTAGCTAGTGCTACCTACAATGAGCAGTTCTTC
J gene: TRBJ1-5; V gene: TRBV18; clone size: -; D gene: -; CDR3 protein: CASSQGWDQPQHF; CDR3 DNA: TGTGCCAGCTCACAGGGTTGGGATCAGCCCCAGCATTTT
J gene: TRBJ2-1; V gene: TRBV9; clone size: -; D gene: TRBD2; CDR3 protein: CASSYVGLATYNEQFF; CDR3 DNA: TGTGCCAGCAGCTACGTGGGACTAGCGACCTACAATGAGCAGTTCTTC
J gene: TRBJ1-1; V gene: TRBV6-5; clone size: -; D gene: -; CDR3 protein: CASSYFGPTTEAFF; CDR3 DNA: TGTGCCAGCAGTTACTTTGGCCCTACCACTGAAGCTTTCTTT
J gene: TRBJ2-5; V gene: TRBV4-1; clone size: -; D gene: -; CDR3 protein: CASSQFPGPQETQYF; CDR3 DNA: TGCGCCAGCAGCCAGTTTCCGGGTCCCCAAGAGACCCAGTACTTC
J gene: TRBJ1-6; V gene: TRBV7-2; clone size: -; D gene: -; CDR3 protein: CASSLEGVALPNSPLHF; CDR3 DNA: TGTGCCAGCAGCTTAGAGGGGGTGGCGCTCCCTAATTCACCCCTCCACTTT
J gene: TRBJ2-1; V gene: TRBV10-3; clone size: -; D gene: TRBD2; CDR3 protein: CATSGTSGVANEQFF; CDR3 DNA: TGTGCCACCAGTGGGACTAGCGGGGTCGCCAATGAGCAGTTCTTC
J gene: TRBJ1-5; V gene: TRBV27; clone size: -; D gene: -; CDR3 protein: CASSWEREQPQHF; CDR3 DNA: TGTGCCAGCAGTTGGGAACGTGAGCAGCCCCAGCATTTT
J gene: TRBJ2-1; V gene: TRBV12-5; clone size: few; D gene: TRBD1; CDR3 protein: CASRTSGQGNLHEQFF; CDR3 DNA: TGTGCTAGCCGAACCAGCGGACAGGGGAATCTTCATGAGCAGTTCTTC
J gene: TRBJ1-6; V gene: TRBV20-1; clone size: -; D gene: TRBD1; CDR3 protein: CSARGRSSSYNSPLHF; CDR3 DNA: TGCAGTGCCAGGGGGCGTTCGAGCTCCTATAATTCACCCCTCCACTTT
J gene: TRBJ1-2; V gene: TRBV20-1; clone size: -; D gene: -; CDR3 protein: CSAIPGGTYGYTF; CDR3 DNA: TGCAGTGCTATTCCCGGGGGGACGTATGGCTACACCTTC
J gene: TRBJ2-5; V gene: TRBV2; clone size: -; D gene: TRBD1; CDR3 protein: CASSEDRGRNRQYF; CDR3 DNA: TGTGCCAGCAGTGAAGACAGGGGGCGTAATCGGCAGTACTTC
J gene: TRBJ2-5; V gene: TRBV9; clone size: -; D gene: TRBD2; CDR3 protein: CASSVGGGRGNEQYF; CDR3 DNA: TGTGCCAGCAGCGTAGGAGGCGGGAGAGGCAATGAGCAGTACTTC
J gene: TRBJ1-1; V gene: TRBV24-1; clone size: once; D gene: -; CDR3 protein: CATSQGLTDTEAFF; CDR3 DNA: TGTGCCACCAGTCAGGGTCTGACGGACACCGAAGCTTTCTTT
J gene: TRBJ2-7; V gene: TRBV27; clone size: few; D gene: TRBD1; CDR3 protein: CASSFYRGSLAEQYF; CDR3 DNA: TGTGCCAGCAGTTTCTACAGGGGAAGTCTCGCCGAGCAGTACTTC
J gene: TRBJ1-2; V gene: TRBV6-5; clone size: -; D gene: TRBD1; CDR3 protein: CASRRNTGGAGYGYTF; CDR3 DNA: TGTGCCAGCAGACGCAACACAGGGGGCGCGGGCTATGGCTACACCTTC
J gene: TRBJ2-5; V gene: TRBV13; clone size: -; D gene: TRBD2; CDR3 protein: CASSFVLAGASGQYF; CDR3 DNA: TGTGCCAGCAGCTTCGTACTAGCGGGAGCTTCCGGGCAGTACTTC
J gene: TRBJ2-1; V gene: TRBV6-1; clone size: many; D gene: -; CDR3 protein: CASSDHGLGSYNEQFF; CDR3 DNA: TGTGCCAGCAGTGATCACGGCCTGGGTTCCTACAATGAGCAGTTCTTC
J gene: TRBJ1-2; V gene: TRBV15; clone size: once; D gene: TRBD1; CDR3 protein: CATSRELQGAYGYTF; CDR3 DNA: TGTGCCACCAGCAGAGAACTACAGGGGGCATATGGCTACACCTTC
J gene: TRBJ2-1; V gene: TRBV5-6; clone size: -; D gene: -; CDR3 protein: CASSSGTGLRERGDNEQFF; CDR3 DNA: TGTGCCAGCAGCTCCGGGACAGGCTTGAGGGAGCGGGGGGACAATGAGCAGTTCTTC
J gene: TRBJ2-7; V gene: TRBV10-1; clone size: -; D gene: TRBD2; CDR3 protein: CASSESSSGNAYEQYF; CDR3 DNA: TGCGCCAGCAGTGAGTCGTCTAGCGGGAACGCCTACGAGCAGTACTTC
J gene: TRBJ2-7; V gene: TRBV29-1; clone size: many; D gene: -; CDR3 protein: CSVADYEQYF; CDR3 DNA: TGCAGCGTTGCGGACTACGAGCAGTACTTC
J gene: TRBJ2-3; V gene: TRBV5-1; clone size: few; D gene: TRBD2; CDR3 protein: CASSRGGGGPSTDTQYF; CDR3 DNA: TGCGCCAGCAGCCGAGGCGGCGGGGGGCCGAGCACAGATACGCAGTATTTT
J gene: TRBJ2-5; V gene: TRBV20-1; clone size: -; D gene: -; CDR3 protein: CSAIRDLQETQYF; CDR3 DNA: TGCAGTGCTATCCGGGACTTACAAGAGACCCAGTACTTC
J gene: TRBJ1-5; V gene: TRBV7-9; clone size: -; D gene: -; CDR3 protein: CASSSSGTPQHF; CDR3 DNA: TGTGCCAGCAGCTCCTCCGGGACACCCCAGCATTTT
J gene: TRBJ2-2; V gene: TRBV28; clone size: -; D gene: TRBD2; CDR3 protein: CASIAGDGGELFF; CDR3 DNA: TGTGCCAGCATAGCGGGAGATGGCGGGGAGCTGTTTTTT
J gene: TRBJ1-2; V gene: TRBV20-1; clone size: -; D gene: TRBD1; CDR3 protein: CSARTRGQGAPDYGYTF; CDR3 DNA: TGCAGTGCTAGGACCCGGGGACAGGGGGCGCCGGACTATGGCTACACCTTC
J gene: TRBJ2-3; V gene: TRBV29-1; clone size: few; D gene: TRBD1; CDR3 protein: CSVVDRGPDTQYF; CDR3 DNA: TGCAGCGTTGTAGACAGGGGCCCAGATACGCAGTATTTT
J gene: TRBJ2-5; V gene: TRBV25-1; clone size: -; D gene: TRBD1; CDR3 protein: CASSTGGNWETQYF; CDR3 DNA: TGTGCCAGCTCGACAGGGGGCAATTGGGAGACCCAGTACTTC
J gene: TRBJ1-1; V gene: TRBV20-1; clone size: few; D gene: -; CDR3 protein: CSARAVNTEAFF; CDR3 DNA: TGCAGTGCTAGAGCCGTGAACACTGAAGCTTTCTTT
J gene: TRBJ2-7; V gene: TRBV13; clone size: -; D gene: -; CDR3 protein: CASSPGRLSYEQYF; CDR3 DNA: TGTGCCAGCAGCCCCGGACGCCTCTCCTACGAGCAGTACTTC
J gene: TRBJ2-7; V gene: TRBV27; clone size: -; D gene: TRBD2; CDR3 protein: CASSIRGGSYNEQYF; CDR3 DNA: TGTGCCAGCAGCATACGGGGGGGCTCCTACAATGAGCAGTACTTC
J gene: TRBJ2-1; V gene: TRBV4-1; clone size: -; D gene: -; CDR3 protein: CASSLIPNVYGFKYNEQFF; CDR3 DNA: TGCGCCAGCAGCCTTATCCCTAACGTTTACGGGTTTAAATACAATGAGCAGTTCTTC
J gene: TRBJ1-6; V gene: TRBV4-1; clone size: -; D gene: -; CDR3 protein: CASSQPRVGNSPLHF; CDR3 DNA: TGCGCCAGCAGCCAACCCCGGGTTGGTAATTCACCCCTCCACTTT
J gene: TRBJ2-4; V gene: TRBV20-1; clone size: few; D gene: -; CDR3 protein: CSAQRGGKNIQYF; CDR3 DNA: TGCAGTGCTCAGAGGGGGGGCAAAAACATTCAGTACTTC
J gene: TRBJ2-3; V gene: TRBV5-1; clone size: few; D gene: -; CDR3 protein: CASSWPGNPSTDTQYF; CDR3 DNA: TGCGCCAGCAGTTGGCCGGGGAACCCTAGCACAGATACGCAGTATTTT
J gene: TRBJ2-5; V gene: TRBV20-1; clone size: -; D gene: -; CDR3 protein: CSASSRVVSYNEQYF; CDR3 DNA: TGCAGTGCTAGTTCCAGGGTTGTGTCCTACAATGAGCAGTACTTC
J gene: TRBJ1-5; V gene: TRBV12-3/TRBV12-4; clone size: -; D gene: TRBD1; CDR3 protein: CASSSPGQGNQPQHF; CDR3 DNA: TGTGCCAGCAGTTCTCCTGGACAGGGGAATCAGCCCCAGCATTTT
J gene: TRBJ2-7; V gene: TRBV20-1; clone size: -; D gene: TRBD2; CDR3 protein: CGASTLWEGRSSYEQYF; CDR3 DNA: TGCGGTGCTAGTACATTATGGGAGGGCCGTTCTTCCTACGAGCAGTACTTC
J gene: TRBJ1-2; V gene: TRBV27; clone size: few; D gene: TRBD1; CDR3 protein: CASSHYPGTVNYGYTF; CDR3 DNA: TGTGCCAGCAGTCATTACCCCGGGACAGTTAACTATGGCTACACCTTC
J gene: TRBJ1-1; V gene: TRBV12-3/TRBV12-4; clone size: -; D gene: TRBD1; CDR3 protein: CASSSQGQSRNTEAFF; CDR3 DNA: TGTGCCAGCAGTTCCCAGGGACAGTCGCGGAACACTGAAGCTTTCTTT
J gene: TRBJ2-3; V gene: TRBV20-1; clone size: few; D gene: -; CDR3 protein: CSASRENTDTQYF; CDR3 DNA: TGCAGTGCTAGTCGGGAGAACACAGATACGCAGTATTTT
J gene: TRBJ2-1; V gene: TRBV12-3/TRBV12-4; clone size: few; D gene: -; CDR3 protein: CAGRYSNNEQFF; CDR3 DNA: TGTGCCGGCAGGTACTCGAACAATGAGCAGTTCTTC
J gene: TRBJ2-1; V gene: TRBV2; clone size: -; D gene: -; CDR3 protein: CASSGNRYYNGQFF; CDR3 DNA: TGTGCCAGCAGTGGAAACAGATACTACAATGGGCAGTTCTTC
J gene: TRBJ2-1; V gene: TRBV27; clone size: once; D gene: -; CDR3 protein: CASSLRSGAYSEQFF; CDR3 DNA: TGTGCCAGCAGCCTTAGATCGGGAGCCTACAGTGAGCAGTTCTTC